This T cell receptor (beta chain) was sequenced during a study of blood T cell repertoires in COVID-19. Looking at the study overall: The United States, Italy and Spain were the sources of the acute and convalescent COVID-19 samples. The analysed material was cDNA or gDNA that came from T cells, B-cell-depleted T cells, or PBMCs.

Authors' processing steps: By means of reference gene primer amplification, nucleated cell counts were estimated. Some clones are missing from TCRdb's copy, which holds only in-frame ones; the method was immunoSEQ multiplex PCR. The DNA was the basis for D and trimming; V, J and clone size are from that table. The table lists 200,000 or so clones, 85% to 90% of them singletons. During active infection, Seattle patients enrolled and were then monitored through disease. The sequencing input was peripheral blood. This TCR was recovered from a person between 70 and 80 years old with COVID-19, enrolled during active disease.

The CDR3 loop is CASRPPGTPGGYTF. In nucleotides, the CDR3 is TGTGCCAGCAGGCCCCCCGGGACTCCGGGCGGCTACACCTTC. The genes are TRBV25-1 and TRBJ1-2; D is possibly TRBD1 (5 bases). V was clipped by 6 bases and J by 8 bases, with 19 bases between them. Per germline, CDR1 MGHDK and CDR2 SYGVNS. There are 14 residues in the CDR3.